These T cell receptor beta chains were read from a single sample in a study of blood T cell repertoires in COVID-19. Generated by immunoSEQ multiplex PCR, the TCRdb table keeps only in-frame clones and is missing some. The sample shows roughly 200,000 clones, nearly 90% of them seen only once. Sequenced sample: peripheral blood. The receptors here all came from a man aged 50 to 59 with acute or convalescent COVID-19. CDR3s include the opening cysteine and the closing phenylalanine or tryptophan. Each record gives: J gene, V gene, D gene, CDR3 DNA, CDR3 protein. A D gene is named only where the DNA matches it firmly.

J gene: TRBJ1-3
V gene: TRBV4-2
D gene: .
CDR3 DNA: TGTGCCAGCAGCGTATCGCGCACAGGGACTGGAAACACCATATATTTT
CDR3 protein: CASSVSRTGTGNTIYF

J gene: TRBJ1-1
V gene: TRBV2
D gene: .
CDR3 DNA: TGTGCCAGCAGGGGGGACACGCTGAACACTGAAGCTTTCTTT
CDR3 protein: CASRGDTLNTEAFF

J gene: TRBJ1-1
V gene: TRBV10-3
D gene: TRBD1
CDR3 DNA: TGTGCCATCTCGACCAGGGGGCGAACTGAAGCTTTCTTT
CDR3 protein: CAISTRGRTEAFF

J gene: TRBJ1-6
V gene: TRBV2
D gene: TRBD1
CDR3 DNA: TGTGCCAGCAAGTCGACAGGGGGGGGATCACCCCTCCACTTT
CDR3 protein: CASKSTGGGSPLHF

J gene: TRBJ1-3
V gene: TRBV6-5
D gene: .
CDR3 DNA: TGTGCCAGCAGTCCTGACACCTCTGGAAACACCATATATTTT
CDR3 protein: CASSPDTSGNTIYF

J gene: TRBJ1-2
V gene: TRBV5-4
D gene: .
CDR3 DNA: TGTGCCAGCAGCTTCCCTACCGGAACAGGGCCATACTATGGCTACACCTTC
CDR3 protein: CASSFPTGTGPYYGYTF

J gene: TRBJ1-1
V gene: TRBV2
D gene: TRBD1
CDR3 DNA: TGTGCCAGCAGCCGACAGGGGGCTATGAACACTGAAGCTTTCTTT
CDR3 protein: CASSRQGAMNTEAFF

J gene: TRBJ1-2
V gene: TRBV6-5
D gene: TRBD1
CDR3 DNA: TGTGCCAGCAGTTACCGACCGGGACAGGGGAACTATGGCTACACCTTC
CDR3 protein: CASSYRPGQGNYGYTF

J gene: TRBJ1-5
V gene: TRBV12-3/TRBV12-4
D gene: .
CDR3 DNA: TGTGCCAGCAGAAGGACAGTCGTTGGGCCCCAGCATTTT
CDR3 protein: CASRRTVVGPQHF

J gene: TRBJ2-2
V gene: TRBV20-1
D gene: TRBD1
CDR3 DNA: TGCAGTGCTAGTTGGGGGACAGGGTATTTGAACACCGGGGAGCTGTTTTTT
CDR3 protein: CSASWGTGYLNTGELFF

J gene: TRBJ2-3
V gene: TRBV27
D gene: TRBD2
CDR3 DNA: TGTGCCAGCAGTCGACTAGCGGGGTATACGCAGTATTTT
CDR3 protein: CASSRLAGYTQYF

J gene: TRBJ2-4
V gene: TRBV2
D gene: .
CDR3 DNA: TGTGCCAGCAGTGAAGGGGGGGATCCCAAAAACATTCAGTACTTC
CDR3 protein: CASSEGGDPKNIQYF

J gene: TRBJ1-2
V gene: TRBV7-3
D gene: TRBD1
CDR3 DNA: TGTGCCAGCAGCCAAGGGGACAGGGGAGGCGGCTACACCTTC
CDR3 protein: CASSQGDRGGGYTF

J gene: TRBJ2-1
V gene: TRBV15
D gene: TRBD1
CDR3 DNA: TGTGCCACCAGCATTAACAGGGGTTCCTACAATGAGCAGTTCTTC
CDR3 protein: CATSINRGSYNEQFF